The 10 T cell receptor beta chains given below trace back to one sample, sequenced in a study of vaccination and CD4 T cells after COVID-19. Oncomine TCR Beta short-read sequencing was applied to DNA from cultured CD4+ T cells. TCRdb reprocessed the PCR reads with MiXCR, giving one entry per CDR3 protein. The table has 25,000 or so distinct CDR3 sequences, around 40% seen once. Documented treatment: roughly 10-day PBMC culture with coronavirus spike peptide pools or control peptides (ViraFEST assay). Their antigens remain unidentified. Input material: CD4+ T cells from blood, cultured in vitro. These receptors all come from a human donor who had recovered from COVID-19.

This rearrangement joins TRBV6-1 to TRBJ1-2; 8 bases align to TRBD1. CDR3 length: 14 amino acids. Germline loops: CDR1 MNHNS, CDR2 SASEGT. With 7 bases clipped from V and 2 bases from J, the junction kept 6 bases outside the gene matches. In nucleotides, the CDR3 is TGTGCCAGCAATGAGGGGACAGGCAACTATGGCTACACCTTC. Translated, it gives CASNEGTGNYGYTF.

This clonotype was detected only a few times. The V gene is TRBV10-3, the J gene TRBJ1-1; TRBD1 might be the D (5 bases). The CDR3 is made up of 12 amino acids. V was clipped by 11 bases and J by 6 bases, with 16 bases between them. Germline CDR1 reads ENHRY; CDR2 reads SYGVKD. CDR3 loop: CAAQGETAEAFF. The CDR3 DNA is TGTGCCGCGCAGGGCGAGACCGCTGAAGCTTTCTTT.

This clonotype has only a few counts. In DNA form, the CDR3 reads TGTGCCAGCAGCCAAGGGACTGTCACCTACGAGCAGTACTTC. Translating it yields CASSQGTVTYEQYF. V and J are TRBV14 and TRBJ2-7; perhaps TRBD2 as D (5 bases). This CDR3 spans 14 amino acids. V lost 1 base and J 2 bases, leaving 9 bases between the germline ends. Germline-derived CDR1 and CDR2 are SGHDN and FVKESK.

This clonotype has a handful of counts. V is TRBV28 and J is TRBJ1-5, with 7 bases fitting TRBD1. V gave up 3 bases and J gave up 4 bases; unmatched junction bases: 3. CDR1 is MDHEN and CDR2 is SYDVKM in the germline V gene. The CDR3 is made up of 14 amino acids. The CDR3 region is CASSFPRGNQPQHF. The DNA of the CDR3 is TGTGCCAGCAGTTTCCCCAGGGGGAATCAGCCCCAGCATTTT.

This rearrangement joins TRBV2 to TRBJ1-1; D unclear. This CDR3 is built from 12 residues. Germline V gives CDR1 SNHLY, CDR2 FYNNEI. The V gene lost 2 bases and the J gene lost 8 bases, with 9 bases spanning the gap. The CDR3 loop is CASSELSREAFF. CDR3 nucleotides: TGTGCCAGCAGTGAATTATCCAGGGAAGCTTTCTTT.

This clonotype was detected a few times. The chain is built from TRBV20-1 and TRBJ1-5, with D perhaps TRBD1 (5 bases). Germline lookup yields CDR1 DFQATT and CDR2 SNEGSKA (reference sequence). V was trimmed by 3 bases and J by 7 bases, leaving 10 bases between them. The CDR3 length is 12 residues. The CDR3 protein is CSASVRDQPQHF. The DNA for the CDR3 is TGCAGTGCTAGTGTGAGGGACCAGCCCCAGCATTTT.

This clonotype occurred a few times. The genes are TRBV28 and TRBJ1-2; D call uncertain. Per the germline V gene, CDR1 is MDHEN and CDR2 is SYDVKM. V shed 5 bases and J shed 4 bases, with 11 bases lying between them. The CDR3 loop spans 13 amino acids. In DNA form, the CDR3 reads TGTGCCAGCAGTCTCGGGTCGAGCTATGGCTACACCTTC. Encoded protein: CASSLGSSYGYTF.

The chain employs TRBV6-5 and TRBJ2-7, with D unresolved. Germline CDR1 reads MNHEY; CDR2 reads SVGAGI. V shed 2 bases and J shed 2 bases, with 10 bases lying between them. This CDR3 spans 14 amino acids. CDR3 nucleotide sequence: TGTGCCAGCAGTTACCCCCCGATAACCTACGAGCAGTACTTC. Its protein product is CASSYPPITYEQYF.

The rearrangement joins TRBV7-9 to TRBJ2-3, with TRBD2 identical over 9 bases. The CDR3 loop spans 15 amino acids. Germline V gene lookup returns CDR1 SEHNR and CDR2 FQNEAQ (reference sequence). J lost 3 bases, V lost 2 bases, and 3 bases had no gene match. This CDR3 is CASSLNSGSTDTQYF. CDR3 coding DNA: TGTGCCAGCAGCTTAAATAGCGGGAGTACAGATACGCAGTATTTT. Supplemented by reference TRBV7-9 and TRBJ2-3, the full variable domain reads DTGVSQNPRHKITKRGQNVTFRCDPISEHNRLYWYRQTLGQGPEFLTYFQNEAQLEKSRLLSDRFSAERPKGSFSTLEIQRTEQGDSAMYLCASSLNSGSTDTQYFGPGTRLTVL.

J is TRBJ1-6 and V is TRBV11-2, with 7 bases matching TRBD1. The germline V gene has CDR1 SGHAT and CDR2 FQNNGV. The V and J ends lost 5 bases and 7 bases, in that order; junction bases with no gene match: 17. The CDR3 consists of 18 residues. CDR3: CASSPQWGKGAKNSPLHF. The CDR3 DNA is TGTGCCAGCAGCCCCCAGTGGGGTAAGGGGGCAAAAAATTCACCCCTCCACTTT.